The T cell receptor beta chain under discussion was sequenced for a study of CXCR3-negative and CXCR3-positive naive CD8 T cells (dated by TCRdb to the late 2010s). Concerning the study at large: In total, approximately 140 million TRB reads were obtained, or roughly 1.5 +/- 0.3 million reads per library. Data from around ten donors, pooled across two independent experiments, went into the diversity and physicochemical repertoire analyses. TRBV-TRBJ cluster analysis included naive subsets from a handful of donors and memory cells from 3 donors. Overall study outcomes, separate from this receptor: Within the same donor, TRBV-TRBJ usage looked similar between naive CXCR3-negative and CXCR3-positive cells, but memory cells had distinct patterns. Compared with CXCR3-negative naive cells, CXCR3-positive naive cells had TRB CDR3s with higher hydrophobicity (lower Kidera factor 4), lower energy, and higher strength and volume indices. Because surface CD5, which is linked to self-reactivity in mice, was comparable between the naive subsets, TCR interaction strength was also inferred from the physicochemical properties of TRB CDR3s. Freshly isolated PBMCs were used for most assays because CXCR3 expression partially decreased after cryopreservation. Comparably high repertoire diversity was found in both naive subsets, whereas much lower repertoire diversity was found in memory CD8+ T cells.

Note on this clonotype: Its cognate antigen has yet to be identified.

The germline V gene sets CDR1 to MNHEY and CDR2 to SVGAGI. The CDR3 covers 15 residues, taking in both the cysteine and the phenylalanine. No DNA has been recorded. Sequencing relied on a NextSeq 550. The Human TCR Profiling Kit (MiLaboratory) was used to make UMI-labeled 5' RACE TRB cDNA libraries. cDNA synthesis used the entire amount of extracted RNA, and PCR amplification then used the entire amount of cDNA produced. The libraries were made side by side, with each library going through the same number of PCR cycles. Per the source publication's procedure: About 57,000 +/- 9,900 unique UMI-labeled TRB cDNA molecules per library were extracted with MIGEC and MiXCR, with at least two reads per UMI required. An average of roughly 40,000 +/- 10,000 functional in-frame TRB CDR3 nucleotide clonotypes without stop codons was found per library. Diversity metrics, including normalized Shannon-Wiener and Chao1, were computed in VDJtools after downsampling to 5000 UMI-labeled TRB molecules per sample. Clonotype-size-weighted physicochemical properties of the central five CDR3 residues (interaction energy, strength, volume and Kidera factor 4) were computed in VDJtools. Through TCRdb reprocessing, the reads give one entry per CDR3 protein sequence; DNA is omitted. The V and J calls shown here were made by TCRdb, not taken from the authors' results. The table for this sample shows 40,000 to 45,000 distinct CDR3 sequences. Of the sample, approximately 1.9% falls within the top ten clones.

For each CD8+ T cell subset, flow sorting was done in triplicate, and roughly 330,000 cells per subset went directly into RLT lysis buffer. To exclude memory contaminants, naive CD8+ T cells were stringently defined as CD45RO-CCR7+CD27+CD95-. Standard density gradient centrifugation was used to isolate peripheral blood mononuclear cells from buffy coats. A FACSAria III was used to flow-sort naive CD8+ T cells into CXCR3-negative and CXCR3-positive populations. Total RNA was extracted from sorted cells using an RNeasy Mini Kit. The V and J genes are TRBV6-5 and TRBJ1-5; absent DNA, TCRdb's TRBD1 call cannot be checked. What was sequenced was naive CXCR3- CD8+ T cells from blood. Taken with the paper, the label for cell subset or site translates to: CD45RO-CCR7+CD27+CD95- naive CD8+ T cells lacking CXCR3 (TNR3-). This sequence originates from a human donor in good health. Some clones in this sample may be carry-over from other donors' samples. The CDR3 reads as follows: CASSPASGGGQPQHF.